This T cell receptor beta chain was captured by sequencing in a study of T-cell reconstitution after alpha-beta-depleted transplantation in children. Findings and limits, study-wide: It was reported that alpha-beta T cells came from several hundred expanded graft clones (about two months after transplant). Several patients had high TCRbeta diversity at day 60; it came from surviving recipient T cells and thymic progenitors. From newly produced T cells came most of the T-cell counts and diversity one year after transplant.

Preparation of the TCRbeta library was carried out with unique molecular identifiers. A single record per CDR3 protein comes from TCRdb applying MiXCR to the PCR reads. The sample records 750,000 to 950,000 distinct CDR3 sequences, under 20% being singletons. Note on this clonotype: Its antigen remains unidentified.

This TCR came from a male patient between 5 and 17 years old who had a stem cell transplant for acute lymphoblastic leukemia, so the T cells may come from the graft donor. The starting material was PBMCs, mostly from graft donor cells, obtained 360 days after TCRalphabeta/CD19-depleted stem cell transplant.

The CDR3 loop is CARTTRETQYF. In DNA form, the CDR3 reads TGTGCCAGGACAACTCGGGAGACCCAGTACTTC. The genes are TRBV13 and TRBJ2-5; D is uncertain. V dropped 9 bases and J dropped 5 bases, with 10 bases sitting between them. This CDR3 is 11 amino acids long. From germline, CDR1 is PRHDT and CDR2 FYEKMQ (reference sequence).